This T cell receptor beta chain derives from a study of cytomegalovirus exposure and HLA in healthy donors. At the level of the study: Of all 400 or so donors who were genotyped, around 82% belonged to the Caucasian-associated ancestry cluster. Study-level points and caveats: For most TCR beta V segments, an earlier analysis put the productive rate at about 87% or about 30% of the time.

Looked up from germline, CDR1 is SGHAT and CDR2 is FQNNGV. The CDR3 extends over 18 amino acids. With V trimmed by 5 bases and J by 3 bases, 17 bases remained unmatched. PCR used 60 Vbeta primers and 13 Jbeta primers. Per the original methods: Unique TCR beta chains numbered approximately 80 million in a later analysis, with roughly 9.9 million shared. Profiled with immunoSEQ multiplex PCR; TCRdb holds only in-frame clones, not every one. V and J calls and clone size follow that table, whereas D and trimming were derived from the DNA. The sample consists of 170,000 or so clones, about 86% of them appearing once. Regarding this clone: Antigen: not known.

The source is a woman aged 30 to 39 in good health and CMV-seronegative. The material sequenced was PBMCs. The rearrangement uses TRBV11-2 and TRBJ2-7; 9 bases map to TRBD1. The CDR3 region has the DNA TGTGCCAGCAGCCGATCAAGTGGGACAGGGCTCATCATCTACGAGCAGTACTTC. It yields the protein CASSRSSGTGLIIYEQYF.